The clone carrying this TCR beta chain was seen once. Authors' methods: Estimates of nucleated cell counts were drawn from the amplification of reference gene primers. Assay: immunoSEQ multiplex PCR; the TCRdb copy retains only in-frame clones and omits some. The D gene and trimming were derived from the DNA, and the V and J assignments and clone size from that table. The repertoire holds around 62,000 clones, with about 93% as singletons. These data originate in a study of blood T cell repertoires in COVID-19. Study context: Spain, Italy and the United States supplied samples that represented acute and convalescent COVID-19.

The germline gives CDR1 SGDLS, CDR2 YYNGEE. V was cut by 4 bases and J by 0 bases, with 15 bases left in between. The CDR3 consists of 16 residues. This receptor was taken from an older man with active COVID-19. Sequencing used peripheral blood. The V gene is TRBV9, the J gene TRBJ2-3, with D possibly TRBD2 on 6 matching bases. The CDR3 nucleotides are TGTGCCAGCAGCCCCCTAGCCGGGACTAGCACAGATACGCAGTATTTT. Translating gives CASSPLAGTSTDTQYF.